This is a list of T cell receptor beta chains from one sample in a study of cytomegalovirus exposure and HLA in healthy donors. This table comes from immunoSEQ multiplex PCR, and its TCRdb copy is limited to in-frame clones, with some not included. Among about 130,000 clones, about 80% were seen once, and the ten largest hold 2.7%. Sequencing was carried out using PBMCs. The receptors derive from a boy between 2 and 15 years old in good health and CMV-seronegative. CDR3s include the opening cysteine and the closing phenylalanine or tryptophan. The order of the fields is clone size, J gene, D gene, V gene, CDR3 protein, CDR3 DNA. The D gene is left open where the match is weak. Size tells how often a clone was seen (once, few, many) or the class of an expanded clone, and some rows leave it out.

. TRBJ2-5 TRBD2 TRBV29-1 CSAQTSGGFQETQYF TGCAGCGCACAAACTAGCGGGGGTTTCCAAGAGACCCAGTACTTC
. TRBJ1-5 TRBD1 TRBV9 CASSATGLYRPQHF TGTGCCAGCAGCGCGACAGGGTTATATAGGCCCCAGCATTTT
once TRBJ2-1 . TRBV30 CAWSVSDNHNEQFF TGTGCCTGGAGTGTTTCCGACAACCACAATGAGCAGTTCTTC
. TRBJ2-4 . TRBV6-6 CASSYGENIQYF TGTGCCAGCAGTTACGGGGAGAACATTCAGTACTTC
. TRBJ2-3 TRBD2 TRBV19 CASSIGAGTDTQYF TGTGCCAGTAGTATAGGAGCGGGGACAGATACGCAGTATTTT
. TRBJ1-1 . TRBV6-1 CASSEQGISTEAFF TGTGCCAGCAGTGAACAGGGGATTAGCACTGAAGCTTTCTTT
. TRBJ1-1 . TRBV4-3 CASSSLQGFFLNTEAFF TGCGCCAGCAGCTCTCTGCAGGGCTTCTTTTTGAACACTGAAGCTTTCTTT
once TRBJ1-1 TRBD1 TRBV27 CASSFGQDYEAFF TGTGCCAGCAGTTTTGGACAGGACTATGAAGCTTTCTTT
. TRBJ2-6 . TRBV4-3 CASSKLNRASGANVLTF TGCGCCAGCAGCAAACTGAACAGGGCCTCTGGGGCCAACGTCCTGACTTTC
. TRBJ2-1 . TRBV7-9 CASSPPRGSNVGNEQFF TGTGCCAGCAGCCCCCCCCGGGGGAGTAATGTAGGGAATGAGCAGTTCTTC
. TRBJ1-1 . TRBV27 CASRRGGINTEAFF TGTGCCAGCCGTCGTGGGGGGATCAACACTGAAGCTTTCTTT
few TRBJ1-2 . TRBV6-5 CASSRPRANYGGYTF TGTGCCAGCAGCCGCCCCCGGGCTAACTATGGAGGATACACCTTC
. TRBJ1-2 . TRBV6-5 CASSFADSNYGYTF TGTGCCAGCAGTTTTGCGGACAGTAACTATGGCTACACCTTC
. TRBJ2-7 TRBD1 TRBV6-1 CASSAGTGGAASYEQYF TGTGCCAGCAGTGCCGGGACAGGGGGCGCAGCCTCCTACGAGCAGTACTTC
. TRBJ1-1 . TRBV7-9 CSSSLTVAEAFF TGTTCCAGCAGCTTAACAGTAGCTGAAGCTTTCTTT
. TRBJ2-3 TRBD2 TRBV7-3 CASSSRTSGQVTDTQYF TGTGCCAGCAGCTCCCGGACTAGCGGGCAGGTAACAGATACGCAGTATTTT
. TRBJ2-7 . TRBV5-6 CASSPGGPRYEQYF TGTGCCAGCAGTCCAGGGGGGCCCAGGTACGAGCAGTACTTC
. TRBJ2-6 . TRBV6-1 CASTKQGSGANVLTF TGTGCCAGCACTAAACAGGGAAGTGGGGCCAACGTCCTGACTTTC
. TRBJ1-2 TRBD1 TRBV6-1 CASSESQGAGSNGYTF TGTGCCAGCAGTGAGTCTCAGGGGGCTGGAAGTAATGGCTACACCTTC
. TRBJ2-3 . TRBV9 CASTSGYTDTQYF TGTGCCAGCACGTCGGGTTATACAGATACGCAGTATTTT
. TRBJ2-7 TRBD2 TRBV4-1 CASSGGVAYEQYF TGCGCCAGCAGCGGGGGGGTTGCCTACGAGCAGTACTTC
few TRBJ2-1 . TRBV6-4 CASSDEERNEQFF TGTGCCAGCAGTGACGAGGAGCGAAATGAGCAGTTCTTC
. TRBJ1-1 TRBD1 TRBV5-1 CASSLRDRGPRNTEAFF TGCGCCAGCAGCCTCCGGGACAGGGGTCCAAGAAACACTGAAGCTTTCTTT
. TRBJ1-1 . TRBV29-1 CSGGQNTEAFF TGCAGCGGGGGACAGAACACTGAAGCTTTCTTT
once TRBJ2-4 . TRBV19 CASSYRDSNIQYF TGTGCCAGTAGTTACCGGGACTCAAACATTCAGTACTTC
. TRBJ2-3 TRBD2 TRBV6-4 CASSLAGARTDTQYF TGTGCCAGCAGTTTAGCGGGAGCGCGGACAGATACGCAGTATTTT
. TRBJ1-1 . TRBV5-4 CASSLGRGTEAFF TGTGCCAGCAGCTTGGGTAGGGGCACTGAAGCTTTCTTT
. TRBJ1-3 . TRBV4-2 CASSPIHGEGNTIYF TGTGCCAGCAGCCCGATCCACGGGGAGGGGAACACCATATATTTT
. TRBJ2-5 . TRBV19 CASSTVLERETQYF TGTGCCAGTAGTACGGTCCTTGAACGAGAGACCCAGTACTTC
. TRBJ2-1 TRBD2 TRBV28 CASILSGSVNEQFF TGTGCCAGCATCCTTAGCGGGAGCGTAAATGAGCAGTTCTTC
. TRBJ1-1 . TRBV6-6 CASSSGNTEAFF TGTGCCAGCAGTTCGGGAAACACTGAAGCTTTCTTT
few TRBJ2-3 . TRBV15 CATSRASGVTDTQYF TGTGCCACCAGCAGAGCTAGTGGAGTTACAGATACGCAGTATTTT
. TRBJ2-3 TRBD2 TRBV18 CASSPSKGQTSGGNF TGTGCCAGCTCACCTAGTAAAGGCCAGACTAGCGGAGGCAATTTT
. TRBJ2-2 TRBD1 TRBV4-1 CASSRDRGVAGELFF TGCGCCAGCAGCCGGGACAGGGGGGTCGCCGGGGAGCTGTTTTTT
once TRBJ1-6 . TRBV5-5 CASSFGGRNSPLHF TGTGCCAGCAGCTTCGGGGGGCGGAATTCACCCCTCCACTTT
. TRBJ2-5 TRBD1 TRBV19 CASSLRDSESETQYF TGTGCCAGTAGCCTCAGGGACAGCGAGTCGGAGACCCAGTACTTC
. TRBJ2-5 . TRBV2 CASSVYPRETQYF TGTGCCAGCAGTGTATATCCGAGAGAGACCCAGTACTTC
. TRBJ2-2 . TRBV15 CATSSRDLHTGELFF TGTGCCACCAGCAGCCGGGACTTACACACCGGGGAGCTGTTTTTT
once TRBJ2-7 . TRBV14 CASSQDHSLYEQYF TGTGCCAGCAGCCAAGATCACTCTCTCTACGAGCAGTACTTC
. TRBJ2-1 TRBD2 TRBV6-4 CASSELAGADEQFF TGTGCCAGCAGTGAACTAGCGGGGGCCGATGAGCAGTTCTTC
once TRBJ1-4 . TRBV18 CASSPQQGSNEKLFF TGTGCCAGCTCACCGCAGCAGGGGTCTAATGAAAAACTGTTTTTT
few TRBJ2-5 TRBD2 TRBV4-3 CASSQEAPTSGGATETQYF TGCGCCAGCAGCCAAGAAGCCCCGACTAGCGGGGGGGCCACGGAGACCCAGTACTTC
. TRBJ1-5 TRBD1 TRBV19 CASSIPGGHQPQHF TGTGCCAGTAGTATACCAGGGGGGCATCAGCCCCAGCATTTT
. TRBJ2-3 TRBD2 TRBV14 CASSLLAGGLNTDTQYF TGTGCCAGCAGCCTCCTAGCGGGGGGTCTGAACACAGATACGCAGTATTTT
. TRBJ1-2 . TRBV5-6 CASSLGVFGYTF TGTGCCAGCAGCTTGGGAGTATTTGGCTACACCTTC
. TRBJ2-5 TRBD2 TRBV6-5 CASSEGGGRETQYF TGTGCCAGCAGTGAGGGCGGGGGGAGGGAGACCCAGTACTTC